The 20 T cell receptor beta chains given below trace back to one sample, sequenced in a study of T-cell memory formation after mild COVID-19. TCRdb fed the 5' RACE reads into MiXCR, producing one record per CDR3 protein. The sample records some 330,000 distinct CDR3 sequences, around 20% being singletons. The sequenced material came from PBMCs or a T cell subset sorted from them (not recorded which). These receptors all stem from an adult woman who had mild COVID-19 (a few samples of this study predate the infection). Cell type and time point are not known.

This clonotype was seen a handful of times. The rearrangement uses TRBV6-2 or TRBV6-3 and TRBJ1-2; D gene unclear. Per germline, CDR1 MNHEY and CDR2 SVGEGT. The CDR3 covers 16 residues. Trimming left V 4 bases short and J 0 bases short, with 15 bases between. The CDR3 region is CASSSTSQRTNYGYTF. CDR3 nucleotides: TGTGCCAGCAGTTCCACCTCCCAGCGAACTAACTATGGCTACACCTTC.

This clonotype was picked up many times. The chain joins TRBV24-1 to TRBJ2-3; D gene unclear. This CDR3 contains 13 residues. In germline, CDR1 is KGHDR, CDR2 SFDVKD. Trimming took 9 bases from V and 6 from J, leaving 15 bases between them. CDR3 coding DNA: TGTGCCACCTCGGGTCGGAGATTGGATACGCAGTATTTT. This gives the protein CATSGRRLDTQYF.

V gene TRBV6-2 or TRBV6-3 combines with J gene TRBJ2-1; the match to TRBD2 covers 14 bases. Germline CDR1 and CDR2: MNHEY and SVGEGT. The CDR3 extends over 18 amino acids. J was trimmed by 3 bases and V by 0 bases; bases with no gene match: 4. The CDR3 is CASSYSRLAGGVYNEQFF. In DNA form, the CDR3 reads TGTGCCAGCAGTTACTCGAGACTAGCGGGAGGGGTCTACAATGAGCAGTTCTTC.

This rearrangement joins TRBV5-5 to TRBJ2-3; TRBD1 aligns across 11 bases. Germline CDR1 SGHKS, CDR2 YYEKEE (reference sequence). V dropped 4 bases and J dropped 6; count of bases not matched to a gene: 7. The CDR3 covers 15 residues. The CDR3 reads CASSRGQGAWDTQYF. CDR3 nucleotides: TGTGCCAGCAGCAGAGGACAGGGGGCTTGGGATACGCAGTATTTT.

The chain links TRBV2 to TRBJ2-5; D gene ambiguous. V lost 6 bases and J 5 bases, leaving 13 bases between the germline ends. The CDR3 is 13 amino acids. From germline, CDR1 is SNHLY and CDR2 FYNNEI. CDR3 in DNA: TGTGCCAGCAGGGCATTCGGGCTGGAGACCCAGTACTTC. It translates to CASRAFGLETQYF.

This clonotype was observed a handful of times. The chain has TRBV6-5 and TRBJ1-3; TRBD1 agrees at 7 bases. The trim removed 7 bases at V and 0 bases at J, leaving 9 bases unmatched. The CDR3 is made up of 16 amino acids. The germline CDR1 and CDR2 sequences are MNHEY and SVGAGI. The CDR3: CASTRQGVHSGNTIYF. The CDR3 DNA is TGTGCCAGCACTCGCCAGGGGGTGCACTCTGGAAACACCATATATTTT.

In DNA, the CDR3 is TGTGCCAGCACCCCTAAGGCAGGCAAGCGTCTGGGTTCCAACGTCCTGACTTTC. It encodes CASTPKAGKRLGSNVLTF. The chain recombines TRBV12-3 or TRBV12-4 with TRBJ2-6; no clear D. The CDR3 is 18 amino acids. V was cut by 7 bases and J by 8 bases, with 27 bases left in between.

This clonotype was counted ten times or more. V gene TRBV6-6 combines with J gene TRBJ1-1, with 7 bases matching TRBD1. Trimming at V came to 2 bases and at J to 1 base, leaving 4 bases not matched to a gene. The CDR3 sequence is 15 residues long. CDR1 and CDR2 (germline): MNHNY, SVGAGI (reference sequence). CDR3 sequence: CASSYLGQSNTEAFF. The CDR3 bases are TGTGCCAGCAGTTACCTGGGACAGTCGAACACTGAAGCTTTCTTT.

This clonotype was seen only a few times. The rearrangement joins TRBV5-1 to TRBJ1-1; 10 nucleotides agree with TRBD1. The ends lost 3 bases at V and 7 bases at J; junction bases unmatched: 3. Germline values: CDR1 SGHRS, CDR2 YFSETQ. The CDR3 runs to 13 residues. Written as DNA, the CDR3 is TGCGCCAGCAGCTATGACAGGGGGCTTGAAGCTTTCTTT. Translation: CASSYDRGLEAFF. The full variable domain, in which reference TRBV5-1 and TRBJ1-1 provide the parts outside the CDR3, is KAGVTQTPRYLIKTRGQQVTLSCSPISGHRSVSWYQQTPGQGLQFLFEYFSETQRNKGNFPGRFSGRQFSNSRSEMNVSTLELGDSALYLCASSYDRGLEAFFGQGTRLTVV.

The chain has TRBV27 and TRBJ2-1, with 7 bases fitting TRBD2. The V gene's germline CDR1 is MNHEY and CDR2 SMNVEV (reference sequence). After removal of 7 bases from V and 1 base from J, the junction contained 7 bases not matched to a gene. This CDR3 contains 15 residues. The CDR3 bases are TGTGCCAGCACTTCGGGAGGTCCTTCCTACAATGAGCAGTTCTTC. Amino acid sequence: CASTSGGPSYNEQFF.

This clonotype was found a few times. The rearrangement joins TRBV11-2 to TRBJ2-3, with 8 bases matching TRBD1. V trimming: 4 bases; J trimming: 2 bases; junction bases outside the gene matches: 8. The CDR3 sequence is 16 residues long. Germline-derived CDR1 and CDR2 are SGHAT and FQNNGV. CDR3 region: CASSSLGQGHTDTQYF. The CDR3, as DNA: TGTGCCAGCAGCTCACTTGGACAGGGCCACACAGATACGCAGTATTTT.

This CDR3 reads CASTPLGSASTDTQYF. CDR3 DNA sequence: TGTGCCAGCACCCCGCTGGGGTCGGCTAGCACAGATACGCAGTATTTT. This chain links TRBV27 with TRBJ2-3, with unresolved D. The CDR3 extends over 16 amino acids. Germline CDR1 reads MNHEY; CDR2 reads SMNVEV (reference sequence). V lost 7 bases and J lost 0, with 17 bases in between.

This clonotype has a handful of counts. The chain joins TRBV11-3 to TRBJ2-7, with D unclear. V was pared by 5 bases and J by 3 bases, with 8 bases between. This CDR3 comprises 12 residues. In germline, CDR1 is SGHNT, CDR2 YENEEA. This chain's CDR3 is CASSRNSYEQYF. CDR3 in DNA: TGTGCCAGCAGCCGTAACAGCTACGAGCAGTACTTC. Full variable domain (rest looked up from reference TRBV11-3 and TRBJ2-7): EAGVVQSPRYKIIEKKQPVAFWCNPISGHNTLYWYLQNLGQGPELLIRYENEEAVDDSQLPKDRFSAERLKGVDSTLKIQPAELGDSAVYLCASSRNSYEQYFGPGTRLTVT.

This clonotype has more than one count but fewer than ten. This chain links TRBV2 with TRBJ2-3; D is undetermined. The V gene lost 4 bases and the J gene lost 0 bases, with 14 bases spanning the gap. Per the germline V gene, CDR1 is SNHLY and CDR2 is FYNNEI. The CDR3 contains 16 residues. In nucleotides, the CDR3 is TGTGCCAGCAGTGCCTTTCCAGAGACTAGCACAGATACGCAGTATTTT. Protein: CASSAFPETSTDTQYF.

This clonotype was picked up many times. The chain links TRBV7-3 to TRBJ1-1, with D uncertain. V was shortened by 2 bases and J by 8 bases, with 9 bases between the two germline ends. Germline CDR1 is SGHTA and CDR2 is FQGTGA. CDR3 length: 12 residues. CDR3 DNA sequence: TGTGCCAGCAGCTTAGATACGGGGGAAGCTTTCTTT. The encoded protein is CASSLDTGEAFF.

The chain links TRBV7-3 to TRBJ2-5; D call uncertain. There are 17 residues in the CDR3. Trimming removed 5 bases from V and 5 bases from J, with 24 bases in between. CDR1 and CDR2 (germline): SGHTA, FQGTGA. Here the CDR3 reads CASSNKGPHSARETQYF. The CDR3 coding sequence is TGTGCCAGCAGCAACAAAGGGCCTCATTCGGCCAGGGAGACCCAGTACTTC.

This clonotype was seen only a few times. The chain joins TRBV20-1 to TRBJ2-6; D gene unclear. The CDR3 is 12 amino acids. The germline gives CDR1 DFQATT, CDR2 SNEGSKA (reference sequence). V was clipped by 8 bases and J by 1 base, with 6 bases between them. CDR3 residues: CSMSSGANVLTF. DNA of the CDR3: TGCAGTATGAGTTCTGGGGCCAACGTCCTGACTTTC.

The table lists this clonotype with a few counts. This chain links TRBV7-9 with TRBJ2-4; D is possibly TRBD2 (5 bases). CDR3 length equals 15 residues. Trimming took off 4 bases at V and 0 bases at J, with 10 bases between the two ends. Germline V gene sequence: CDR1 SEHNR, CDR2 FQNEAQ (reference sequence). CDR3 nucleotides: TGTGCCAGCAGCTCGGACTCTCTAGCCAAAAACATTCAGTACTTC. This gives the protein CASSSDSLAKNIQYF.

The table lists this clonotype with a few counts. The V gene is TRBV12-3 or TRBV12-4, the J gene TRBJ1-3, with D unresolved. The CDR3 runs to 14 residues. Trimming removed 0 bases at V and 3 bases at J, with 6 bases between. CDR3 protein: CASSLAHFGNTIYF. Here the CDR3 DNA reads TGTGCCAGCAGTTTAGCACACTTTGGAAACACCATATATTTT.

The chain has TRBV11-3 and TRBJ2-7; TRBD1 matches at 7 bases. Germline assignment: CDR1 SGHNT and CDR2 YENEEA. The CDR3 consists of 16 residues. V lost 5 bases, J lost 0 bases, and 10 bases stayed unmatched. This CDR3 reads CASSVTGVALSYEQYF. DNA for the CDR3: TGTGCCAGCAGCGTTACAGGGGTCGCACTCTCCTACGAGCAGTACTTC. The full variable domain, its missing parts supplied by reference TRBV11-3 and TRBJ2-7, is EAGVVQSPRYKIIEKKQPVAFWCNPISGHNTLYWYLQNLGQGPELLIRYENEEAVDDSQLPKDRFSAERLKGVDSTLKIQPAELGDSAVYLCASSVTGVALSYEQYFGPGTRLTVT.